The T cell receptor beta chain under discussion was sequenced for a study of blood T cell repertoires in COVID-19. Study-level information: Acute and convalescent COVID-19 samples came from the United States, Italy and Spain. Sample material is recorded as cDNA or gDNA derived from T cells, B-cell-depleted T cells, or PBMCs.

The CDR3 covers 12 residues. The germline V and J ends were trimmed by 7 bases and 0 bases, with 8 bases remaining between them. From germline, CDR1 is SQVTM and CDR2 ANQGSEA. This clone was seen just once. Original data processing: Estimation of nucleated cell counts relied on the amplification of reference gene primers. Only in-frame clones appear in the TCRdb table, and some are missing; sequencing was by immunoSEQ multiplex PCR. D and trimming come from the DNA, and the V and J calls and clone size come from that table. The sample includes fewer than 200,000 clones, around 92% seen only once; the top ten take approximately 4.9%. Enrolled during active infection, Seattle patients were then followed longitudinally.

Material for sequencing was peripheral blood. The TCR sequence derives from a man younger than 45 with COVID-19, enrolled during active disease. J is TRBJ2-3 and V is TRBV29-1; D gene ambiguous. The CDR3 DNA reads as TGCAGCGCCCGACTTAGCACAGATACGCAGTATTTT. Protein product: CSARLSTDTQYF.